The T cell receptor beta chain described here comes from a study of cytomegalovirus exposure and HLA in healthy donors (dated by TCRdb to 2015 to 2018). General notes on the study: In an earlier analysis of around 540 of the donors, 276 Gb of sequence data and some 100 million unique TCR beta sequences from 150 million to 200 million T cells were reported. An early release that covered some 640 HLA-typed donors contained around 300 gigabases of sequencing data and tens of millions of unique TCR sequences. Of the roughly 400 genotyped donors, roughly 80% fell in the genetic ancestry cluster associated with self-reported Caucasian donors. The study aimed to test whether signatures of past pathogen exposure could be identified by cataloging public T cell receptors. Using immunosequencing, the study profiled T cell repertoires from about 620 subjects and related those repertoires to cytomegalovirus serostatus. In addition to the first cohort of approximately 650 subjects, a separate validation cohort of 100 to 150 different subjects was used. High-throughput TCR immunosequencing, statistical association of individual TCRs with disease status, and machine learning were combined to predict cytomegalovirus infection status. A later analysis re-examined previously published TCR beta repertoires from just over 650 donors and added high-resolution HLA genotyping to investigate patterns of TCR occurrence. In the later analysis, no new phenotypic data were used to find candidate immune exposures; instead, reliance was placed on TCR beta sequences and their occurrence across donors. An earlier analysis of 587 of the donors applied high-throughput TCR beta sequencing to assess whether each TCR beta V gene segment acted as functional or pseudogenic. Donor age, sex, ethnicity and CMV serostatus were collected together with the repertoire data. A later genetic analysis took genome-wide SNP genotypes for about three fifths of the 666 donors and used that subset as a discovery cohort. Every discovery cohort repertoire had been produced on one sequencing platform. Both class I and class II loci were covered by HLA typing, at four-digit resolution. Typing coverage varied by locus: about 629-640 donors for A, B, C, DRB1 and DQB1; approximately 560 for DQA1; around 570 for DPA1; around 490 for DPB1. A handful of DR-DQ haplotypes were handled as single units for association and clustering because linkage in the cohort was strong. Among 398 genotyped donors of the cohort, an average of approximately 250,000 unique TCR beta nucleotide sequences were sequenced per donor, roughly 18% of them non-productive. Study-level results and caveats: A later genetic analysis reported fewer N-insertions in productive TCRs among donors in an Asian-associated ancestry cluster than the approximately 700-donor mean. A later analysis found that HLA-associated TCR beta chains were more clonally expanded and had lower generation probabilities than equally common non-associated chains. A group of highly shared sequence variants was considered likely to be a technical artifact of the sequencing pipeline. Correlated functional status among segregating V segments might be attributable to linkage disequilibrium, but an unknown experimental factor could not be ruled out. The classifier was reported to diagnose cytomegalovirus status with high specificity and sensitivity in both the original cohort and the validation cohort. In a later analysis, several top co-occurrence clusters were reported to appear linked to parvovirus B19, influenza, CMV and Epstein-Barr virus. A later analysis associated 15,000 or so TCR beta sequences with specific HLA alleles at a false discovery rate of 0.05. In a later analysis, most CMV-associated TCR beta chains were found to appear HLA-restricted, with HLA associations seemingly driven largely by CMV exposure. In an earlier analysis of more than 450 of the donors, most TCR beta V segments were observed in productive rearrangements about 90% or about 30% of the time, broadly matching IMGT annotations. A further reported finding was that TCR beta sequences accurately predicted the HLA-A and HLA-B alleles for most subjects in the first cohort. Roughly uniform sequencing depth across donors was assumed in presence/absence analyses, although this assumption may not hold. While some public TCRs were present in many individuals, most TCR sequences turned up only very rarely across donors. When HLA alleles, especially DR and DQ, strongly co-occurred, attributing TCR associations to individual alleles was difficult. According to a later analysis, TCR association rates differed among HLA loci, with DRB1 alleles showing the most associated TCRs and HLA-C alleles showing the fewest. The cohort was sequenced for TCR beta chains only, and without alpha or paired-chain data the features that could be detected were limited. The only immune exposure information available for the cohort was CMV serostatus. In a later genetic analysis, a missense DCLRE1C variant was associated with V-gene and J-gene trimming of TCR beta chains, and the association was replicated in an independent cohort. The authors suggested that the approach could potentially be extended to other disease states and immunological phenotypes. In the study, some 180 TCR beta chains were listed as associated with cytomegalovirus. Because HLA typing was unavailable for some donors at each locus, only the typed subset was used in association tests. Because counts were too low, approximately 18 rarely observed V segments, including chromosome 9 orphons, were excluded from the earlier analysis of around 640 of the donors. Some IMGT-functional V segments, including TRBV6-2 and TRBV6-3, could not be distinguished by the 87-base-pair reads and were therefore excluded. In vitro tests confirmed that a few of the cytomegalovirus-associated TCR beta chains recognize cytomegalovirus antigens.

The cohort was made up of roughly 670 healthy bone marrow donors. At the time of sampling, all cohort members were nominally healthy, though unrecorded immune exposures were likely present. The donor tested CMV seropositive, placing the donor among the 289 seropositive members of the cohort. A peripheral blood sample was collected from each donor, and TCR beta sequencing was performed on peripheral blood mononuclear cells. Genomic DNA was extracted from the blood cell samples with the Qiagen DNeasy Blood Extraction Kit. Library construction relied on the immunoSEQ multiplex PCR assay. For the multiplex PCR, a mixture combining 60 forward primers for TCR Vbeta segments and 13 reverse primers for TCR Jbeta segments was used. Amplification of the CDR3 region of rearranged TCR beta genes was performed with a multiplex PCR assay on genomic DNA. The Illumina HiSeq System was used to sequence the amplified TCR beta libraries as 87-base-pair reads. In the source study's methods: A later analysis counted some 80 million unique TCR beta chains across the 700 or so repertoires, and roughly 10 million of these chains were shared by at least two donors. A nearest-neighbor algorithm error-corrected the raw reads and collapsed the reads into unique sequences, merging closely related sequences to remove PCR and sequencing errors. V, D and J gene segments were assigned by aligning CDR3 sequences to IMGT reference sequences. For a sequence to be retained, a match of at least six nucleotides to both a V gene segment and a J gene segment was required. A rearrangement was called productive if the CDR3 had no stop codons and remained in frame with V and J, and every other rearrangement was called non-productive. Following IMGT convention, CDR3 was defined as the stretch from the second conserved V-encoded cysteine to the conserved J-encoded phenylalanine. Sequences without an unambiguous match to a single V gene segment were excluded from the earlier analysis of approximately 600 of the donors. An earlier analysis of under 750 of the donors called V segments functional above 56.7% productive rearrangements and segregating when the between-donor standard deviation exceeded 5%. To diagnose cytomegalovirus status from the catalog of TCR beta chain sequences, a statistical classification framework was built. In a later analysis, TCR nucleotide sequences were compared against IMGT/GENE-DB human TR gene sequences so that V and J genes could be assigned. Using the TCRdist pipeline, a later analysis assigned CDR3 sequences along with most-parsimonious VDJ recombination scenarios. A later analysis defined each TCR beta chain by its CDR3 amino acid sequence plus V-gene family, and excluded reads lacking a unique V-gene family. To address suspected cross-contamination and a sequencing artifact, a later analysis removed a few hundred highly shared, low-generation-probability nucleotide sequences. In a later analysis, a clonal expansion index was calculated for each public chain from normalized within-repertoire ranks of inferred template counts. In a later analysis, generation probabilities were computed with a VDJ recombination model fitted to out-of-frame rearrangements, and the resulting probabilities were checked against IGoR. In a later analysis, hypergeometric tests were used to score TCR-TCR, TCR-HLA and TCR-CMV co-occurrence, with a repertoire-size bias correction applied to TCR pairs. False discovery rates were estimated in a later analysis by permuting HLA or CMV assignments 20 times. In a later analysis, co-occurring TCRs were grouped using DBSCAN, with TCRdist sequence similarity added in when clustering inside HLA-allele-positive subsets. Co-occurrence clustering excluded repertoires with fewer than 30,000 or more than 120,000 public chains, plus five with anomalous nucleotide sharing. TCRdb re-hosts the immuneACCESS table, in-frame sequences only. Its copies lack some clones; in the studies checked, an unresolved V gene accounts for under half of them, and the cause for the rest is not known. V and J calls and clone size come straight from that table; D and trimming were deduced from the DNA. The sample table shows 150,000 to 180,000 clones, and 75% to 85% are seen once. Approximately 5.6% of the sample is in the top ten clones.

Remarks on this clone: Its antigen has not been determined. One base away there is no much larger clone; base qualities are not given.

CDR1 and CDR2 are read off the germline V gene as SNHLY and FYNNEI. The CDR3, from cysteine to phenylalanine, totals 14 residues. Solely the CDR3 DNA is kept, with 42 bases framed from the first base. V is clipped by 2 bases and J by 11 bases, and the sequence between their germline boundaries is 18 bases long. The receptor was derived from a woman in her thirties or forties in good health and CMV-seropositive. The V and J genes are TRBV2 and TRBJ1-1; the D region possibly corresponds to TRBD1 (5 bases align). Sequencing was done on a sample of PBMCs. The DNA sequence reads TGTGCCAGCAGTGAACGGGGGGGTCGTAGTTTGGCTTTCTTT. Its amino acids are CASSERGGRSLAFF.